This TCR beta chain was captured by sequencing in a study of T cells after yellow fever vaccination. Germline lookup yields CDR1 MNHEY and CDR2 SVGAGI. The CDR3 totals 16 residues. After removal of 2 bases from V and 11 bases from J, the junction contained 12 bases not matched to a gene. A 5'RACE template-switching step, the method used to make TCR cDNA, added a universal primer site and UMIs. Each CDR3 protein is one row after TCRdb ran MiXCR on the 5' RACE reads. Here the sample spans 300,000 or so distinct CDR3 sequences, about 8.3% being singletons. Here the sequenced sample was PBMCs, taken 35 to 50 days after the first yellow fever vaccination. The chain employs TRBV6-5 and TRBJ2-2; 9 nucleotides agree with TRBD1. This TCR came from a man younger than 35 who received the YFV17D yellow fever vaccine. In DNA, the CDR3 is TGTGCCAGCAGTTACCCGGACAGGGGCGGAGGAGGAGAGCTGTTTTTT. It is translated as CASSYPDRGGGGELFF.